This TCR beta chain was identified in a study of blood T cell repertoires in COVID-19. Study at large: Acute and convalescent COVID-19 specimens originated in the United States, Italy and Spain. Sample material is recorded as cDNA or gDNA derived from T cells, B-cell-depleted T cells, or PBMCs.

The CDR3 is made up of 14 amino acids. V was cut by 5 bases and J by 1 base, with 11 bases left in between. Germline V CDR1 and CDR2: LNHDA, SQIVND (reference sequence). In the original analysis: Amplification of reference gene primers provided the estimated nucleated cell counts. Sequenced by immunoSEQ multiplex PCR; TCRdb stores in-frame clones only, minus some. From that table come the V and J calls and clone size; the DNA was used to work out D and trimming. This sample has 70,000 to 85,000 clones; about 82% occur once, and the top ten carry about a fifth. V and J are TRBV19 and TRBJ2-5; possible D gene TRBD1, 7 bases. The sequencing input was peripheral blood. The source is a woman older than 75 in a cohort sampled during active or convalescent COVID-19. The DNA for the CDR3 is TGTGCCAGTAGTGCGCAGGGGGGCCAAGAGACCCAGTACTTC. Encoded protein: CASSAQGGQETQYF.